This T cell receptor beta chain was identified in a study of T cells in Graves' hyperthyroidism and ophthalmopathy. Overall study results and limits: The model predicted ophthalmopathy a median roughly six months before onset. Researchers found most expanded thyroid clonotypes above 0.001 in blood as well.

Amplified regions were TCR beta CDR3 sequences from RNA transcripts. The primer set for the first-round RT-PCR of the TCR CDR3 was HTBI. TCRdb re-analysed the multiplex PCR reads in MiXCR, keeping a single row per CDR3 protein. The table shows about 760,000 distinct CDR3 sequences, with under 45% occurring only once. V gave up 2 bases and J gave up 1 base; unmatched junction bases: 5. CDR3 length equals 15 residues. Germline CDR1 and CDR2: SGHRS and YFSETQ. This clonotype turned up a few times. The antigen is not known. Diagnosis of hyperthyroidism was new in patients aged 18 to 65, and its duration was under 2 months. Exclusion of patients followed from uncontrolled infection, other autoimmune disease, pregnancy or lactation.

The clonotype was recovered from a woman aged 40 to 50 with Graves' hyperthyroidism. The chain links TRBV5-1 to TRBJ1-1; 7 bases are shared with TRBD1. Sequences were obtained from blood. The CDR3 sequence is CASSFQGTENTEAFF. In DNA, the CDR3 is TGCGCCAGCAGCTTTCAAGGGACAGAGAACACTGAAGCTTTCTTT.